These 15 T cell receptor beta chains were all obtained from the same sample, sequenced in a study of cytomegalovirus exposure and HLA in healthy donors. The PCR ran on 60 Vbeta and 13 Jbeta primers. Clones were sequenced by immunoSEQ multiplex PCR, and TCRdb holds only the in-frame ones, with some missing. The sample has roughly 90,000 clones; over 80% are singletons. The sequenced material came from PBMCs. These receptor sequences come from a man younger than 35 in good health and CMV-seronegative.

The chain joins TRBV28 to TRBJ2-7; the D gene is possibly TRBD1 (5 bases). Germline V lookup: CDR1 MDHEN, CDR2 SYDVKM. The CDR3 has 13 residues. V gave up 5 bases and J gave up 3 bases, with 11 bases separating them. The CDR3 reads CASSVGDSYEQYF. The CDR3, as DNA: TGTGCCAGCAGTGTAGGGGATAGCTACGAGCAGTACTTC.

The genes are TRBV2 and TRBJ1-6, with unresolved D. Per germline, CDR1 SNHLY and CDR2 FYNNEI. Trimming removed 8 bases from V and 7 bases from J, with 12 bases in between. This CDR3 is 13 amino acids long. The CDR3 DNA reads as TGTGCCAGCCACCCGACCAGGAATTCACCCCTCCACTTT. Protein: CASHPTRNSPLHF.

This clone was counted once. The chain combines TRBV4-2 with TRBJ1-5; 10 bases map to TRBD1. The V gene end was trimmed by 3 bases and the J gene end by 3 bases; junction bases not matched to a gene: 5. CDR1 and CDR2 from the germline V gene are LGHNA and YNFKEQ. This CDR3 is 16 amino acids long. The CDR3 region has the DNA TGTGCCAGCAGCCAGAGACAGGGGGCGGACAATCAGCCCCAGCATTTT. The encoded protein is CASSQRQGADNQPQHF.

V gene TRBV28 combines with J gene TRBJ1-5; 7 positions match TRBD1. Trimming took 2 bases from V and 1 from J; bases not matched to a gene: 5. The CDR3 length is 16 residues. Germline CDR1 reads MDHEN; CDR2 reads SYDVKM. The CDR3 is CASSLQGGKSNQPQHF. The CDR3 DNA reads as TGTGCCAGCAGTTTACAGGGGGGAAAAAGCAATCAGCCCCAGCATTTT.

The J gene is TRBJ2-3, the V gene TRBV7-6; tentative D call: TRBD2 (6 bases). CDR1 SGHVS and CDR2 FNYEAQ come from the germline V gene. The ends were cut back, 5 bases at V and 4 bases at J, with 13 bases in the middle. This CDR3 region has 14 residues. CDR3 nucleotides: TGTGCCAGCAGCCATCGACTAGTTTCAGATACGCAGTATTTT. Its translation is CASSHRLVSDTQYF.

The chain combines TRBV4-1 with TRBJ2-3; TRBD2 matches at 8 bases. CDR3 length: 18 residues. V lost 0 bases to trimming and J lost 0 bases; unmatched junction nucleotides: 8. Per the germline V gene, CDR1 is MGHRA and CDR2 is YSYEKL. The CDR3: CASSQDRLSGTSTDTQYF. The CDR3 DNA reads TGCGCCAGCAGCCAAGACCGGCTTAGCGGGACTAGCACAGATACGCAGTATTTT.

The chain is built from TRBV4-2 and TRBJ2-5; the match to TRBD2 covers 8 bases. The CDR3 loop spans 17 amino acids. Germline V gives CDR1 LGHNA, CDR2 YNFKEQ. Trimming removed 0 bases from V and 5 bases from J; junction bases left unmatched: 11. The CDR3: CASSQDIREGRHETQYF. CDR3 bases: TGTGCCAGCAGCCAAGATATACGGGAGGGGCGGCATGAGACCCAGTACTTC.

This chain joins TRBV21-1 and TRBJ2-5; the D call of TRBD2 is as the table states it, not checked on the DNA. The DNA matches TRBJ2-7 better at its end, which makes the J call doubtful. TRBV21-1 is tagged as a pseudogene. The CDR3 contains 18 residues. CDR3 amino acids: CASSKEGREDFGLYEQYF. The DNA of the CDR3 is TGTGCCAGCAGCAAAGAAGGCAGGGAGGATTTTGGCCTCTACGAGCAGTACTTC.

This chain connects TRBV4-1 to TRBJ1-2; 7 positions agree with TRBD1. Germline CDR1 is MGHRA and CDR2 is YSYEKL. J lost 2 bases, V lost 0 bases, and 9 bases had no gene match. The CDR3 runs to 17 residues. This CDR3 is CASSQESGRDRNYGYTF. The CDR3 DNA reads as TGCGCCAGCAGCCAAGAGTCGGGCAGGGACAGAAACTATGGCTACACCTTC.

This rearrangement joins TRBV19 to TRBJ1-1; D possibly corresponds to TRBD1 (5 bases). Trimming cost V 4 bases and J 4 bases, with 16 bases left between them. Germline loops: CDR1 LNHDA, CDR2 SQIVND (reference sequence). The CDR3 consists of 15 residues. The CDR3: CASSKETVVTTEAFF. The CDR3 region has the DNA TGTGCCAGTAGTAAAGAGACAGTCGTCACCACTGAAGCTTTCTTT.

The rearrangement uses TRBV6-5 and TRBJ2-1, with 8 bases that match TRBD1. The germline V gene encodes CDR1 MNHEY and CDR2 SVGAGI. This CDR3 has 14 residues. V lost 2 bases to trimming and J lost 8 bases; unmatched junction nucleotides: 5. The CDR3 coding sequence is TGTGCCAGCAGTTACAACAGGGGGGCAGATGAGCAGTTCTTC. Its translation: CASSYNRGADEQFF.

The chain uses TRBV25-1 and TRBJ1-2; D is perhaps TRBD1 (5 bases). Trimming shortened V by 2 bases and J by 6 bases, and 13 bases separated the two germline ends. The CDR3 extends over 14 amino acids. CDR1 is MGHDK, CDR2 SYGVNS, per germline. CDR3 bases: TGTGCCAGCAGTGAAACGGGACTAAGGGATGGCTACACCTTC. Translation gives CASSETGLRDGYTF.

The chain recombines TRBV5-1 with TRBJ1-2; 9 bases align to TRBD1. In germline, CDR1 is SGHRS, CDR2 YFSETQ. V shed 3 bases, J shed 2 bases, and the junction held 8 bases outside the gene matches. The CDR3 is made up of 16 amino acids. The CDR3 DNA is TGCGCCAGCAGCTCTCCAGGGACAGGGTCGAACTATGGCTACACCTTC. This sequence encodes CASSSPGTGSNYGYTF.

This chain uses TRBV4-1 with TRBJ2-1; TRBD2 might be the D (6 bases). Trimming took 4 bases from V and 0 from J, leaving 13 bases between them. Germline-derived CDR1 and CDR2 are MGHRA and YSYEKL. CDR3 size: 16 residues. CDR3 sequence: CASSPLAASSYNEQFF. The CDR3 nucleotides are TGCGCCAGCAGCCCTTTAGCGGCGAGCTCCTACAATGAGCAGTTCTTC.

This chain links TRBV28 with TRBJ1-1, with a possible D match to TRBD1 (5 bases). V lost 3 bases to trimming and J lost 4 bases, with 12 bases between them. CDR3 length: 14 amino acids. In germline, CDR1 is MDHEN, CDR2 SYDVKM. The CDR3 region is CASSLKTGTTEAFF. The CDR3 DNA follows: TGTGCCAGCAGTTTGAAAACAGGTACCACTGAAGCTTTCTTT.